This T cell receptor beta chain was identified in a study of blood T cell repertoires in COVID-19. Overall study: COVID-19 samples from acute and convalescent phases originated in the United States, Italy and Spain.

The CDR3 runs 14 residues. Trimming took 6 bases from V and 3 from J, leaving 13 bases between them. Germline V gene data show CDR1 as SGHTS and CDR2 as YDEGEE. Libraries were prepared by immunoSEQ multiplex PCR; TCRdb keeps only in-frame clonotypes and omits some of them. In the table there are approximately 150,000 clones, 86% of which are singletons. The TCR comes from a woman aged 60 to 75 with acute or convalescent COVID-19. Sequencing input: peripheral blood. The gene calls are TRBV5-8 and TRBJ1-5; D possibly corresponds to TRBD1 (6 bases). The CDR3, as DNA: TGTGCCAGCACCCTACAGGGTTACAATCAGCCCCAGCATTTT. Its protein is CASTLQGYNQPQHF.